The table lists the clone carrying this TCR beta chain with a count of one. Its target is unknown. Generated by immunoSEQ multiplex PCR, the TCRdb table keeps only in-frame clones and is missing some. The table lists 15,000 to 20,000 clones, roughly 79% of them singletons. These data are taken from a study of tumor-infiltrating lymphocytes in localized non-small cell lung cancer. Findings of the study overall: TCRbeta sequencing showed higher T cell infiltration in tumors than uninvolved lung.

Source material: lung tumor tissue. The TCR comes from a human donor with non-small cell lung cancer.

CDR3 amino acids: CASSLVRGQAPMNTEAFF. The CDR3, as DNA: TGTGCCAGCAGCTTAGTAAGGGGACAGGCGCCCATGAACACTGAAGCTTTCTTT. The rearrangement links TRBV7-9 to TRBJ1-1; 8 positions agree with TRBD1. CDR3 length: 18 residues. The J segment lost 0 bases and the V segment lost 1 base, leaving 10 bases of the junction unmatched. The germline V gene encodes CDR1 SEHNR and CDR2 FQNEAQ (reference sequence).